The clone carrying this T cell receptor beta chain was seen repeatedly, ten times or more. The antigen remains undetermined. The data originate from a study of glioma-infiltrating T cells. Study results and limitations: Tissue-blood divergence was below expectation in non-neoplastic patients, above in gliomas. Tissue and blood shared very few CDR3 sequences.

The iRepertoire nested amplicon-rescue multiplex PCR amplified TCR alpha and beta CDR3s from RNA. Input was about 95-400 ng of tissue mRNA or PBMC total RNA. TCRdb called the multiplex PCR reads again in MiXCR, with one record for every CDR3 protein. There are approximately 120,000 distinct CDR3 sequences in the sample; roughly 25% occur only once, and roughly 15% lies in the top ten. V gave up 0 bases and J gave up 9 bases, with 5 bases separating them. The CDR3 is made up of 10 amino acids. CDR1 is DFQATT and CDR2 is SNEGSKA in the germline V gene (reference sequence). The material sequenced was glioma tissue, nonneoplastic brain tissue, or PBMCs (not recorded which). This receptor was obtained from a human donor with low-grade glioma or glioblastoma, undergoing nonglioma brain surgery, or in good health (not recorded which). The chain uses TRBV20-1 and TRBJ1-1, with unresolved D. DNA of the CDR3: TGCAGTGCTAGAGACAGACAAGCTTTCTTT. This translates into CSARDRQAFF.